What follows describes a single T cell receptor beta chain. Its antigen remains unidentified. PCR primers comprised 60 Vbeta and 13 Jbeta primers. In the source study's methods: Approximately 72 million unique TCR beta chains, around 10 million of them shared, were counted by a later analysis. Profiling relied on immunoSEQ multiplex PCR, and the TCRdb table lists in-frame clones only, not all of them. V and J calls and clone size are given by that table; D and trimming were obtained from the DNA. The sample has approximately 160,000 clones; almost 80% are singletons. This record comes from a study of cytomegalovirus exposure and HLA in healthy donors. CDR1 GTSNPN and CDR2 SVGIG come from the germline V gene (reference sequence). The V and J ends lost 2 bases and 6 bases respectively, with 7 bases between them. CDR3 length: 12 amino acids. Study-wide results and caveats: Three CMV-associated chains proved CMV antigen-specific in vitro.

The receptor was derived from a male donor in good health and CMV-seronegative. The chain employs TRBV30 and TRBJ1-4; D uncertain. Sequencing input: PBMCs. CDR3 nucleotides: TGTGCCTGGAGTTTAGCAGATGAAAAACTGTTTTTT. Translation gives CAWSLADEKLFF.